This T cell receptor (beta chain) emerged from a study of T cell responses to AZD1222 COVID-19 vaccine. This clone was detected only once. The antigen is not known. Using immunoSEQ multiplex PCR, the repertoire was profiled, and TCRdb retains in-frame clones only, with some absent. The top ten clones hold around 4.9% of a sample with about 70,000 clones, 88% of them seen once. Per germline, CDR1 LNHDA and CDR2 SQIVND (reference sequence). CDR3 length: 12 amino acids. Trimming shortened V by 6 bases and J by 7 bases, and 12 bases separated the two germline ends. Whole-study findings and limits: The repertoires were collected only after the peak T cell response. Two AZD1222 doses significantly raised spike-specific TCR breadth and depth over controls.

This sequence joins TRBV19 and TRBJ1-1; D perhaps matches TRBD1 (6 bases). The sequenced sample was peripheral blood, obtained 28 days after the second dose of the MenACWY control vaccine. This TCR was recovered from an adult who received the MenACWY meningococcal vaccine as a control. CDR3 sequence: CASRSQGNEAFF. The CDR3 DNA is TGTGCCAGTAGGTCACAGGGAAATGAAGCTTTCTTT. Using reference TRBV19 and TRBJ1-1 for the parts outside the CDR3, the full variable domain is DGGITQSPKYLFRKEGQNVTLSCEQNLNHDAMYWYRQDPGQGLRLIYYSQIVNDFQKGDIAEGYSVSREKKESFPLTVTSAQKNPTAFYLCASRSQGNEAFFGQGTRLTVV.